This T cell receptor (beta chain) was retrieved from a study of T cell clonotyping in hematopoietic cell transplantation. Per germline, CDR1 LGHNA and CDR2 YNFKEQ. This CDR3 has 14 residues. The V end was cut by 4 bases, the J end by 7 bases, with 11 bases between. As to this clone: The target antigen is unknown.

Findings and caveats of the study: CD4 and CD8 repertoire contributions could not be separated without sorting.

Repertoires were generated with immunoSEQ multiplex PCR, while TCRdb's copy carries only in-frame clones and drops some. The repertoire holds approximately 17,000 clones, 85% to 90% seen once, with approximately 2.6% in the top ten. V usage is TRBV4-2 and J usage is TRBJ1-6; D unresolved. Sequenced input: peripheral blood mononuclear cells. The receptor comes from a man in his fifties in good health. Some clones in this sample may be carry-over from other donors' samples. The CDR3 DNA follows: TGTGCCAGCAGCCCAGGAGGGAGCAATTCACCCCTCCACTTT. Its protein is CASSPGGSNSPLHF.